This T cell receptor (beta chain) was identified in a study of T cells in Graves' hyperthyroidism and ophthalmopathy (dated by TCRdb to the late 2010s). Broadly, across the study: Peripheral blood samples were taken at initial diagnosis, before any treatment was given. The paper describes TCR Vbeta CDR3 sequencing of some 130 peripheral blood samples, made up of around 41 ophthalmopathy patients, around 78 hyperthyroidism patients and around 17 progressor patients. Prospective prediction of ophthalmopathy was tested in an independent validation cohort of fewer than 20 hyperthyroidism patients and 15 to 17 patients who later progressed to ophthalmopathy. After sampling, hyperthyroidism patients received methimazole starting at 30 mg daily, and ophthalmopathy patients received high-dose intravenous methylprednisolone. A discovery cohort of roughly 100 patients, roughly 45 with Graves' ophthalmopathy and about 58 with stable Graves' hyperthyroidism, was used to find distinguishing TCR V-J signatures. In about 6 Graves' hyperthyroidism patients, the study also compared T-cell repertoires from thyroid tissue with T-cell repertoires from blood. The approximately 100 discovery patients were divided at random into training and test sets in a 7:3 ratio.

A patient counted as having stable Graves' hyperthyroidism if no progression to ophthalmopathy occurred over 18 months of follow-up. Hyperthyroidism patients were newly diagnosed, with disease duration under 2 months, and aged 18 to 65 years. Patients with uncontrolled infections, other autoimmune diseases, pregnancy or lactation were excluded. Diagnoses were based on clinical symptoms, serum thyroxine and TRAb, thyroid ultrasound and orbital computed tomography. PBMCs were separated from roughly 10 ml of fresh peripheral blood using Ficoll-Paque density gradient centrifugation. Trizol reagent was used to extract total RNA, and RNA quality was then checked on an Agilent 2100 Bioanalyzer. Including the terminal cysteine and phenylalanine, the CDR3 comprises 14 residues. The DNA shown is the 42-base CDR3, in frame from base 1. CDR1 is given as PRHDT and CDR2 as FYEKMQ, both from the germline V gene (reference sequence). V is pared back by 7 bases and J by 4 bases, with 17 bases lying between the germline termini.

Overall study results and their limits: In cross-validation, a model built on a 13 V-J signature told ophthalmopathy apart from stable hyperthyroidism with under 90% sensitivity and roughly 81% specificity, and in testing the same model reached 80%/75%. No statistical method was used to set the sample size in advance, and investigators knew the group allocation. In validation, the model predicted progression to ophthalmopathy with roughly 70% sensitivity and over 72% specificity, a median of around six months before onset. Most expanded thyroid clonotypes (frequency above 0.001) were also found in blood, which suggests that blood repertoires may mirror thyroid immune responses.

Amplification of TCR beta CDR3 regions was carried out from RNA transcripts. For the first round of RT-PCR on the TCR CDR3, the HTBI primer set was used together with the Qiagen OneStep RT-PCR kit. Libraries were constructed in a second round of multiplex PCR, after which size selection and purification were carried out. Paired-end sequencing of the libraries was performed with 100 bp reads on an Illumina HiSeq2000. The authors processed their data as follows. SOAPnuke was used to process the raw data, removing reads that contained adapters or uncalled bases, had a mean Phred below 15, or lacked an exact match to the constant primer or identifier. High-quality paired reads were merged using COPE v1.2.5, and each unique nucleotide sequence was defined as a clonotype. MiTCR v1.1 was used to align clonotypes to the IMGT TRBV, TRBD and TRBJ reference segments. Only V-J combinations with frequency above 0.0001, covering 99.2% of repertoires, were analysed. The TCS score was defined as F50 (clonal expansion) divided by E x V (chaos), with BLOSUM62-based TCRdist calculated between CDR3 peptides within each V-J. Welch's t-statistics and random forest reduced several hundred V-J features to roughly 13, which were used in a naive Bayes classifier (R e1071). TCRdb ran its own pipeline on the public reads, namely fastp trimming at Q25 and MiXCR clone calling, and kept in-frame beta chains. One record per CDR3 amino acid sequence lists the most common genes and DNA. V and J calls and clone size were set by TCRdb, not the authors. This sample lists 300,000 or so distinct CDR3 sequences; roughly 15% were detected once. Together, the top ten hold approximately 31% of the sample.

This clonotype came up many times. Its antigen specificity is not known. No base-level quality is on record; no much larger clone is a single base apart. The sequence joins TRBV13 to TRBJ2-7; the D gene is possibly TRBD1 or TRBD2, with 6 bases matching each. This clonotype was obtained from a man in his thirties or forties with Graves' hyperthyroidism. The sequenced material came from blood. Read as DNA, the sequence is TGTGCCAGCACGGAGAGGGGGGTGACATACGAGCAGTACTTC. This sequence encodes CASTERGVTYEQYF.